These 25 T cell receptor beta chains were sequenced from one sample in a study of CD8 T cells in Susac syndrome (dated by TCRdb to about 2019). The library was built by means of the immunoSEQ multiplex PCR assay. RNA was extracted using the RNeasy kit, and roughly 0.45 to 1 microgram was reverse transcribed with random hexamers. TCRdb reanalyzed the raw reads on its own, using fastp at Q25 for trimming and MiXCR for clone calling, and kept in-frame beta chains. All rows with the same CDR3 protein become a single entry with the most common DNA and genes. In all, the sample holds approximately 70,000 distinct CDR3 sequences, and approximately 93% of those were seen once. The ten most abundant clones make up around 0.61% of the sample. The material sequenced was CD8+ T cells from PBMCs. These receptors all come from a human donor with multiple sclerosis.

The V call is TRBV19, the J call TRBJ1-6, with D tentatively TRBD1 (6 bases). V lost 5 bases and J lost 4, with 12 bases in between. The V gene's germline CDR1 is LNHDA and CDR2 SQIVND (reference sequence). The CDR3 extends over 15 amino acids. The CDR3 is CASSPGQSYNSPLHF. The CDR3 DNA sequence: TGTGCCAGTAGTCCAGGACAGAGTTATAATTCACCCCTCCACTTT.

DNA of the CDR3: TGTGCCAGCAGTCGGAGCGGTGAGCAGTTCTTC. Its protein product is CASSRSGEQFF. The chain joins TRBV16 to TRBJ2-1; weak D call: TRBD2 (5 bases). Trimming pared 6 bases from V and 9 bases from J, leaving 9 bases between. Per the germline V gene, CDR1 is KGHSY and CDR2 is FQNENV. The CDR3 covers 11 residues.

This clonotype was recorded once. The chain combines TRBV27 with TRBJ2-7, with TRBD2 identical over 7 bases. This CDR3 is 16 amino acids long. CDR1 and CDR2 (germline): MNHEY, SMNVEV (reference sequence). J was trimmed by 4 bases and V by 3 bases; bases with no gene match: 12. CDR3 amino acids: CASSFGPTRTSYEQYF. The DNA of the CDR3 is TGTGCCAGCAGTTTTGGTCCCACGCGGACTAGTTACGAGCAGTACTTC.

The V call is TRBV20-1, the J call TRBJ2-1; 10 bases are shared with TRBD2. V trimming: 0 bases; J trimming: 7 bases; junction bases outside the gene matches: 6. Germline loops: CDR1 DFQATT, CDR2 SNEGSKA (reference sequence). The CDR3 contains 15 residues. CDR3 nucleotides: TGCAGTGCTAGAGATTGGCTAGCGGGAGAGAATGAGCAGTTCTTC. Residues: CSARDWLAGENEQFF.

The CDR3 protein is CASSQDIGGLSGYNEQFF. CDR3 sequence (DNA): TGTGCCAGCAGCCAAGATATAGGAGGTCTGTCTGGATACAATGAGCAGTTCTTC. The V and J genes are TRBV3-1 and TRBJ2-1; TRBD2 might be the D (5 bases). The CDR3 runs to 18 residues. Trimming stripped 0 bases from V and 4 bases from J, with 19 bases between. CDR1 LGHDT and CDR2 YNNKEL come from the germline V gene (reference sequence).

The V call is TRBV12-3 or TRBV12-4, the J call TRBJ1-2; unclear D gene. The CDR3 runs 12 residues. V was cut by 6 bases and J by 5 bases, with 10 bases left in between. CDR3 nucleotide sequence: TGTGCCAGCAGGCAGGCCGGGTATGGCTACACCTTC. Amino acid sequence: CASRQAGYGYTF.

The CDR3 here is CSVPGLAGGLETQYF. DNA for the CDR3: TGCAGCGTCCCGGGACTAGCGGGAGGTCTGGAGACCCAGTACTTC. The chain uses TRBV29-1 and TRBJ2-5; 15 nucleotides match TRBD2. Germline lookup yields CDR1 SQVTM and CDR2 ANQGSEA. Trimming took 6 bases from V and 5 from J; bases not matched to a gene: 7. This CDR3 comprises 15 residues. Full variable domain (rest looked up from reference TRBV29-1 and TRBJ2-5): SAVISQKPSRDICQRGTSLTIQCQVDSQVTMMFWYRQQPGQSLTLIATANQGSEATYESGFVIDKFPISRPNLTFSTLTVSNMSPEDSSIYLCSVPGLAGGLETQYFGPGTRLLVL.

V usage is TRBV2 and J usage is TRBJ1-1; the D gene is possibly TRBD1 (6 bases). Germline V gene data show CDR1 as SNHLY and CDR2 as FYNNEI. The CDR3 totals 14 residues. Deletions cut 2 bases from V and 1 base from J, with 8 bases between. The CDR3 DNA reads as TGTGCCAGCAGTGAAACAGGGACGAACACTGAAGCTTTCTTT. Encoded protein: CASSETGTNTEAFF. The full variable domain, in which reference TRBV2 and TRBJ1-1 provide the parts outside the CDR3, is EPEVTQTPSHQVTQMGQEVILRCVPISNHLYFYWYRQILGQKVEFLVSFYNNEISEKSEIFDDQFSVERPDGSNFTLKIRSTKLEDSAMYFCASSETGTNTEAFFGQGTRLTVV.

This chain uses TRBV20-1 with TRBJ2-7; the match to TRBD1 covers 11 bases. V lost 8 bases to trimming and J lost 4 bases; unmatched junction nucleotides: 7. The CDR3 is 13 amino acids. Germline lookup yields CDR1 DFQATT and CDR2 SNEGSKA (reference sequence). For the CDR3, the DNA is TGCAGTCCCAGGGGACAGGGGGATTACGAGCAGTACTTC. It codes for CSPRGQGDYEQYF.

Written as DNA, the CDR3 is TGTGCCAGCAGCTTAGAGACGTCCTACGAGCAGTACTTC. It codes for CASSLETSYEQYF. V and J are TRBV13 and TRBJ2-7; no firm D call. Germline V lookup: CDR1 PRHDT, CDR2 FYEKMQ (reference sequence). V lost 1 base and J lost 1, with 5 bases in between. The CDR3 sequence is 13 residues long.

The chain's CDR3 is CASSLGPDSYEQYF. The CDR3 DNA sequence: TGTGCCAGCAGCTTGGGTCCCGATTCTTACGAGCAGTACTTC. The chain recombines TRBV7-9 with TRBJ2-7; D is unresolved. Trimming cost V 3 bases and J 4 bases, with 13 bases left between them. The CDR3 is made up of 14 amino acids. CDR1 is SEHNR and CDR2 is FQNEAQ in the germline V gene (reference sequence).

The gene calls are TRBV12-3 or TRBV12-4 and TRBJ2-1; 12 positions match TRBD2. This CDR3 is 14 amino acids long. J was trimmed by 9 bases and V by 5 bases; bases with no gene match: 5. In DNA form, the CDR3 reads TGTGCCAGCAGTCTAGAGGGACTAGCGGGTGAGCAGTTCTTC. This encodes CASSLEGLAGEQFF.

V is TRBV20-1 and J is TRBJ2-4; 9 bases match TRBD2. This CDR3 comprises 16 residues. The germline CDR1 and CDR2 sequences are DFQATT and SNEGSKA (reference sequence). V shed 1 base and J 8 bases; nucleotides not matched to a gene: 12. Here the CDR3 reads CSARVPSSGIKDIQYF. CDR3 coding DNA: TGCAGTGCTAGAGTTCCTTCTAGCGGGATCAAGGACATTCAGTACTTC.

This rearrangement joins TRBV5-6 to TRBJ2-1; possibly TRBD1 or TRBD2 for D (5 bases each). CDR3 length: 11 residues. The V gene lost 2 bases and the J gene lost 13 bases, with 10 bases spanning the gap. Germline CDR1 is SGHDT and CDR2 is YYEEEE. The CDR3 spells CASSFGAVQFF. CDR3 bases: TGTGCCAGCAGCTTCGGGGCGGTCCAGTTCTTC.

The chain recombines TRBV9 with TRBJ1-1; TRBD1 agrees at 10 bases. Trimming took 3 bases from V and 6 from J; bases not matched to a gene: 8. The CDR3 loop spans 15 amino acids. The germline V gene encodes CDR1 SGDLS and CDR2 YYNGEE. The CDR3 DNA is TGTGCCAGCAGCGGAGGGACAGGGGTGATGCCTGAAGCTTTCTTT. Protein product: CASSGGTGVMPEAFF.

V and J are TRBV24-1 and TRBJ2-5; 7 nucleotides match TRBD1. The CDR3 consists of 16 residues. Losses at the gene ends were 1 base for V and 5 bases for J; bases not matched to a gene: 9. The germline CDR1 and CDR2 sequences are KGHDR and SFDVKD. DNA of the CDR3: TGTGCCACCAGTGATTTAACGACAGGGCTGTATGAGACCCAGTACTTC. Amino acids: CATSDLTTGLYETQYF.

V gene TRBV20-1 combines with J gene TRBJ2-7; 9 bases are a match to TRBD1. Germline CDR1 reads DFQATT; CDR2 reads SNEGSKA (reference sequence). J gave up 7 bases and V 3 bases, and 13 bases lay outside the gene matches. The CDR3 runs to 15 residues. The CDR3 nucleotides are TGCAGTGCTAGCTCGCTGGGACAGGGTTTTTCTGAGCAGTACTTC. Protein sequence: CSASSLGQGFSEQYF.

This clonotype came up a few times. The chain carries TRBV12-3 or TRBV12-4 and TRBJ2-7; D perhaps matches TRBD2 (5 bases). The CDR3 extends over 15 amino acids. V was shortened by 5 bases and J by 5 bases, with 19 bases between the two germline ends. The CDR3 coding sequence is TGTGCCAGCAGTCCAATAGGGCCCGGGATCCACGAGCAGTACTTC. Translated: CASSPIGPGIHEQYF.

The chain employs TRBV5-4 and TRBJ2-3, with D perhaps given as TRBD1 or TRBD2 (5 bases each). Between the trimmed V and J ends, which lost 1 base and 0 bases, there was a span of 15 bases. CDR3 size: 17 residues. Per the germline V gene, CDR1 is SGHNT and CDR2 is YYREEE (reference sequence). Written as DNA, the CDR3 is TGTGCCAGCAGCTTGTTCGGGACGCGGACTAGCACAGATACGCAGTATTTT. Its translation: CASSLFGTRTSTDTQYF.

V and J are TRBV9 and TRBJ1-4; D unclear. Germline V gives CDR1 SGDLS, CDR2 YYNGEE. The CDR3 sequence is 15 residues long. The V gene lost 1 base and the J gene lost 8 bases, with 15 bases spanning the gap. DNA of the CDR3: TGTGCCAGCAGCGTATCTGGGGAGTATTTGGAAAAACTGTTTTTT. It encodes CASSVSGEYLEKLFF.

The chain recombines TRBV3-1 with TRBJ2-2; the D gene is possibly TRBD2 (5 bases). Trimming took off 3 bases at V and 2 bases at J, with 7 bases between the two ends. The CDR3 runs 14 residues. CDR1 is LGHDT and CDR2 is YNNKEL in the germline V gene (reference sequence). The CDR3, as DNA: TGTGCCAGCAGCCATCCGGGAAACACCGGGGAGCTGTTTTTT. This translates into CASSHPGNTGELFF. The full variable domain, its missing parts supplied by reference TRBV3-1 and TRBJ2-2, is DTAVSQTPKYLVTQMGNDKSIKCEQNLGHDTMYWYKQDSKKFLKIMFSYNNKELIINETVPNRFSPKSPDKAHLNLHINSLELGDSAVYFCASSHPGNTGELFFGEGSRLTVL.

The V and J genes are TRBV20-1 and TRBJ2-1; 10 bases map to TRBD2. CDR3 length: 14 amino acids. J lost 6 bases, V lost 5 bases, and 7 bases had no gene match. Germline CDR1 and CDR2: DFQATT and SNEGSKA (reference sequence). CDR3 nucleotides: TGCAGTGCTGCAGGACTAGCGGCGTTCAATGAGCAGTTCTTC. It codes for CSAAGLAAFNEQFF.

The rearrangement links TRBV27 to TRBJ1-2, with D tentatively TRBD1 (5 bases). V was shortened by 6 bases and J by 1 base, with 9 bases between the two germline ends. The V gene's germline CDR1 is MNHEY and CDR2 SMNVEV (reference sequence). The CDR3 extends over 13 amino acids. The CDR3 spells CASRTGLNYGYTF. The CDR3 DNA reads TGTGCCAGCAGGACGGGACTTAACTATGGCTACACCTTC.

The chain uses TRBV4-1 and TRBJ2-7; D is perhaps TRBD1 or TRBD2 (5 bases each). CDR3 length: 15 amino acids. Trimming pared 2 bases from V and 1 base from J, leaving 12 bases between. From germline, CDR1 is MGHRA and CDR2 YSYEKL. The CDR3 loop is CASSQKTEGSYEQYF. The DNA for the CDR3 is TGCGCCAGCAGCCAAAAGACAGAGGGATCCTACGAGCAGTACTTC.

J is TRBJ1-5 and V is TRBV20-1; tentatively, D is TRBD1 (5 bases). The CDR3 covers 18 residues. V was cut by 0 bases and J by 2 bases, with 20 bases left in between. From germline, CDR1 is DFQATT and CDR2 SNEGSKA (reference sequence). CDR3 DNA sequence: TGCAGTGCTAGAGATACGCCGGGGCGAGAAGTGCGCAATCAGCCCCAGCATTTT. Translated: CSARDTPGREVRNQPQHF.